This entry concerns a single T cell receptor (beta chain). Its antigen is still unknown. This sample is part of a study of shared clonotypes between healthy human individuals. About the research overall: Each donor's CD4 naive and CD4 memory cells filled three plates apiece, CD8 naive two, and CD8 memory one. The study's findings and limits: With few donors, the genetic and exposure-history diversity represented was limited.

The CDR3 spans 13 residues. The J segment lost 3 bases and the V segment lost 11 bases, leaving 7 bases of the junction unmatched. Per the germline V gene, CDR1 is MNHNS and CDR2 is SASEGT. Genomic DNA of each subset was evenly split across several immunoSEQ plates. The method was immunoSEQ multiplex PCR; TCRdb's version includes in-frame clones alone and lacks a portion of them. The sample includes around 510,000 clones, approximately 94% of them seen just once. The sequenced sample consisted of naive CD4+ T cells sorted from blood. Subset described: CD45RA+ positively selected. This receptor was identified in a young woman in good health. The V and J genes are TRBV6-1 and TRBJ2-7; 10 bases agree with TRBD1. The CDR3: CAGGRDRGYEQYF. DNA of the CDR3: TGTGCCGGGGGCCGGGACAGGGGCTACGAGCAGTACTTC.